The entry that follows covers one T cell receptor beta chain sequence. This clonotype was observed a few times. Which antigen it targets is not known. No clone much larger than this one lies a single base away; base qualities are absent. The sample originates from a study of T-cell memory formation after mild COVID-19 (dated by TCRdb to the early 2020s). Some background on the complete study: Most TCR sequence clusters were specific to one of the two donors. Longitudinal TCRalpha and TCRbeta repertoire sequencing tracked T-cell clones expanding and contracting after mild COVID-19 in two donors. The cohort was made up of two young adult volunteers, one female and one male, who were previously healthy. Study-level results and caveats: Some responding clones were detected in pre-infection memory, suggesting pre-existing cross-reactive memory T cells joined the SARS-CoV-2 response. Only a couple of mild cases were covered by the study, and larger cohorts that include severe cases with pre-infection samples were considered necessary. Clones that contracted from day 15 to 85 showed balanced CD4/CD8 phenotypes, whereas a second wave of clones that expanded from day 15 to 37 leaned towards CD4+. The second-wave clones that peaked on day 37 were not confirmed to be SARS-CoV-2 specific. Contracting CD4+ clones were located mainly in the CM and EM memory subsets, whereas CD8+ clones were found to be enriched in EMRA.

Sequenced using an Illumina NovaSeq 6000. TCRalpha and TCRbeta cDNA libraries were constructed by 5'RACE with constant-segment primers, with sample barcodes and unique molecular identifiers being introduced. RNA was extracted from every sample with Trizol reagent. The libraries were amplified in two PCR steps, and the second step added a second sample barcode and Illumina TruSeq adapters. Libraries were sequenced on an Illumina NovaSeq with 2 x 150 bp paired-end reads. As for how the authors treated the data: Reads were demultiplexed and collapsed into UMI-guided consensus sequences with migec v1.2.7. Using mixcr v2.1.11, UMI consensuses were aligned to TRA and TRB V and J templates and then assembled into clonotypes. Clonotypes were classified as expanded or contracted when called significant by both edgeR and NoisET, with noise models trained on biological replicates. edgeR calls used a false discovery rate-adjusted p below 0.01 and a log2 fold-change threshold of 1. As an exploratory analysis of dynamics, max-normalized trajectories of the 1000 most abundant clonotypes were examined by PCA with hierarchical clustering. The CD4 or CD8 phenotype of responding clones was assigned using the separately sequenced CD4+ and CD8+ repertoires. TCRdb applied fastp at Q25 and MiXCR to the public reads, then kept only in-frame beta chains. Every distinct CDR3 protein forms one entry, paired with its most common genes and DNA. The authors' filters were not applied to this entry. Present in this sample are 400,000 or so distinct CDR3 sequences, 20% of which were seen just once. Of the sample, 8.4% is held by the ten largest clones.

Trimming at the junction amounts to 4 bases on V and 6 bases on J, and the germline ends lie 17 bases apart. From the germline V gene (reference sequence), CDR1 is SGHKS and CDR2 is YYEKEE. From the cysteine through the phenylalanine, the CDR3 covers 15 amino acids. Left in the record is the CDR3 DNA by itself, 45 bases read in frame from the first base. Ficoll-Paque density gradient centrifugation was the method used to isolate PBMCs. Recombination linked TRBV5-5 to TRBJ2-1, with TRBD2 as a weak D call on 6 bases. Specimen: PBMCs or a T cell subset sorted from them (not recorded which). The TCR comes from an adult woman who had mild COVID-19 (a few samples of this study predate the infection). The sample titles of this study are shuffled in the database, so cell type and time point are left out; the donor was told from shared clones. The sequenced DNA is TGTGCCAGCAGCCTGGGGAGGCCCTCCGGCAATGAGCAGTTCTTC. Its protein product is CASSLGRPSGNEQFF.